A selection of T cell receptor beta chains follows, all from one sample in a study of T cell changes during pregnancy in multiple sclerosis. Data came from immunoSEQ multiplex PCR; TCRdb stores just in-frame clones and leaves some out. The repertoire holds tens of thousands of clones, with around 93% as singletons. The specimen comprised CD4+ T cells from peripheral blood mononuclear cells, sampled in the third trimester of pregnancy. These receptors originate from a female donor with multiple sclerosis, enrolled in a pregnancy study. CDR3s include the opening cysteine and the closing phenylalanine or tryptophan. Each record gives: J gene, V gene, clone size, D gene, CDR3 protein, CDR3 DNA. The D gene is left open where the match is weak. For some rows the clone size is stated as once, few or many, or as a class when expanded; others skip it.

>TRBJ2-7|TRBV19|.|.
CASSIDVRFYEQYF
TGTGCCAGTAGTATTGATGTACGGTTCTACGAGCAGTACTTC
>TRBJ2-5|TRBV11-2|.|.
CASSLKRTTQYF
TGTGCCAGCAGCTTGAAGCGGACGACCCAGTACTTC
>TRBJ2-7|TRBV28|.|.
CASSPGPGRDYEQYF
TGTGCCAGCAGCCCCGGACCGGGGCGGGACTACGAGCAGTACTTC
>TRBJ1-2|TRBV29-1|.|.
CSVLGVANYGYTF
TGCAGCGTCTTGGGCGTAGCTAACTATGGCTACACCTTC
>TRBJ1-2|TRBV5-1|.|TRBD1
CASSLSGGNYGYTF
TGCGCCAGCAGCTTGTCAGGGGGCAACTATGGCTACACCTTC
>TRBJ2-3|TRBV29-1|.|TRBD1
CSARTGSTDTQYF
TGCAGCGCCCGGACAGGGAGCACAGATACGCAGTATTTT
>TRBJ2-2|TRBV19|.|TRBD1
CAARDRGTGELFF
TGTGCGGCCCGGGACAGGGGCACCGGGGAGCTGTTTTTT
>TRBJ2-7|TRBV30|.|.
CAWSAEAYEQYF
TGTGCCTGGAGTGCGGAGGCCTACGAGCAGTACTTC
>TRBJ1-2|TRBV6-1|.|.
CASSEAGGVGANYGYTF
TGTGCCAGCAGTGAAGCAGGGGGGGTGGGGGCTAACTATGGCTACACCTTC
>TRBJ1-1|TRBV30|.|TRBD1
CAWDRGRYTEAFF
TGTGCCTGGGACAGGGGGCGGTACACTGAAGCTTTCTTT
>TRBJ2-2|TRBV7-9|.|.
CASSFSGNAGELFF
TGTGCCAGCAGCTTCTCCGGGAACGCCGGGGAGCTGTTTTTT
>TRBJ2-6|TRBV29-1|.|.
CSVAGKEAGANVLTF
TGCAGCGTTGCGGGGAAGGAAGCTGGGGCCAACGTCCTGACTTTC
>TRBJ2-1|TRBV5-1|once|.
CASSLGGRGSNEQFF
TGCGCCAGCAGCTTGGGGGGCAGGGGATCGAATGAGCAGTTCTTC
>TRBJ1-5|TRBV18|.|.
CASSPVSNQPQHF
TGTGCCAGCTCACCAGTAAGCAATCAGCCCCAGCATTTT
>TRBJ1-3|TRBV9|.|TRBD1
CASSVADRASGNTIYF
TGTGCCAGCAGCGTTGCGGACAGGGCCTCTGGAAACACCATATATTTT
>TRBJ2-2|TRBV5-4|.|.
CASSLGQNTGELFF
TGTGCCAGCAGCTTGGGACAAAACACCGGGGAGCTGTTTTTT
>TRBJ2-1|TRBV19|.|TRBD2
CASETSVHNEQFF
TGTGCCAGTGAGACTAGCGTCCACAATGAGCAGTTCTTC
>TRBJ1-6|TRBV9|.|.
CASSVGSSYNSPLHF
TGTGCCAGCAGCGTAGGGAGCTCCTATAATTCACCCCTCCACTTT
>TRBJ2-2|TRBV10-3|.|.
CAISESATHLGELFF
TGTGCCATCAGTGAGTCGGCGACTCACCTCGGGGAGCTGTTTTTT
>TRBJ1-4|TRBV10-3|.|.
CASGEVGEKLFF
TGTGCCTCCGGGGAGGTTGGCGAAAAACTGTTTTTT
>TRBJ2-2|TRBV28|.|TRBD2
CASSQRTSGSSGELFF
TGTGCCAGCAGCCAAAGGACTAGCGGGAGTTCCGGGGAGCTGTTTTTT
>TRBJ1-1|TRBV30|.|.
CAWTRGPNTEAFF
TGTGCCTGGACCAGGGGACCGAACACTGAAGCTTTCTTT
>TRBJ1-1|TRBV6-5|.|.
CASSYSRGSTEAFF
TGTGCCAGCAGTTACTCCCGGGGATCCACTGAAGCTTTCTTT
>TRBJ2-1|TRBV7-2|.|TRBD2
CASRLAGGGYNEQFF
TGTGCCAGCAGGTTAGCGGGAGGGGGGTACAATGAGCAGTTCTTC
>TRBJ2-7|TRBV29-1|.|.
CSVERGPREQYF
TGCAGCGTTGAAAGAGGGCCCCGCGAGCAGTACTTC
>TRBJ2-1|TRBV9|medium-sized|.
CASSVAYQGGEQFF
TGTGCCAGCAGCGTAGCTTACCAGGGCGGTGAGCAGTTCTTC
>TRBJ2-3|TRBV15|.|.
CATSWESTDTQYF
TGTGCCACCAGCTGGGAGAGCACAGATACGCAGTATTTT
>TRBJ2-2|TRBV5-4|.|.
CASSLEGGGDTGELFF
TGTGCCAGCAGCTTAGAAGGAGGGGGCGACACCGGGGAGCTGTTTTTT
>TRBJ2-1|TRBV10-3|.|TRBD2
CAISWGTSGRGNEQFF
TGTGCCATCAGTTGGGGGACTAGCGGGAGAGGGAATGAGCAGTTCTTC
>TRBJ2-1|TRBV28|.|.
CASRGTAYNEQFF
TGTGCCAGCCGGGGGACAGCTTACAATGAGCAGTTCTTC
>TRBJ1-4|TRBV6-5|.|TRBD1
CASSPGTGLNEKLFF
TGTGCCAGCAGTCCGGGGACAGGTCTTAATGAAAAACTGTTTTTT
>TRBJ1-2|TRBV18|.|.
CASSPRLQGESYTF
TGTGCCAGCTCACCAAGGCTTCAGGGTGAATCCTACACCTTC
>TRBJ2-7|TRBV7-2|.|.
CASSLQVAYEQYF
TGTGCCAGCAGCCTACAGGTTGCCTACGAGCAGTACTTC
>TRBJ2-4|TRBV28|.|TRBD1
CASSSQPGQGVENIQYF
TGTGCCAGCAGCTCCCAACCGGGACAGGGGGTGGAAAACATTCAGTACTTC
>TRBJ2-3|TRBV5-1|.|.
CASSFLPLATDTQYF
TGCGCCAGCAGCTTTCTCCCCTTAGCTACAGATACGCAGTATTTT
>TRBJ1-1|TRBV30|.|.
CAWTTGWDTEAFF
TGTGCCTGGACTACAGGGTGGGACACTGAAGCTTTCTTT
>TRBJ2-3|TRBV18|.|TRBD1
CASSPRPGTGSDTQYF
TGTGCCAGCTCACCCCGCCCTGGGACAGGATCAGATACGCAGTATTTT
>TRBJ2-7|TRBV5-5|once|TRBD1
CASSFAPGQAYEQYF
TGTGCCAGCAGTTTTGCCCCGGGACAGGCCTACGAGCAGTACTTC
>TRBJ2-2|TRBV7-2|.|.
CASSSYWSRSNTGELFF
TGTGCCAGCAGCTCATATTGGAGCAGATCGAACACCGGGGAGCTGTTTTTT
>TRBJ2-4|TRBV5-5|.|TRBD1
CASSPNWGGQGAHKNIQYF
TGTGCCAGCAGCCCCAATTGGGGTGGACAGGGGGCACACAAAAACATTCAGTACTTC
>TRBJ1-1|TRBV2|.|.
CASSARQNTEAFF
TGTGCCAGCAGTGCCAGACAGAACACTGAAGCTTTCTTT
>TRBJ2-3|TRBV2|.|TRBD2
CASSLAGATDTQYF
TGTGCCAGCAGTCTAGCGGGGGCCACAGATACGCAGTATTTT
>TRBJ2-4|TRBV30|once|.
CAWSGQAKNIQYF
TGTGCCTGGAGTGGGCAGGCTAAAAACATTCAGTACTTC
>TRBJ2-5|TRBV18|.|.
CASSPERETQYF
TGTGCCAGCTCACCAGAGCGGGAGACCCAGTACTTC
>TRBJ2-7|TRBV28|.|.
CASSPGRGQLSYEQYF
TGTGCCAGCAGTCCTGGTAGGGGACAACTATCCTACGAGCAGTACTTC
>TRBJ1-4|TRBV5-1|.|.
CASKPTGNEKLFF
TGCGCCAGCAAGCCCACGGGTAATGAAAAACTGTTTTTT